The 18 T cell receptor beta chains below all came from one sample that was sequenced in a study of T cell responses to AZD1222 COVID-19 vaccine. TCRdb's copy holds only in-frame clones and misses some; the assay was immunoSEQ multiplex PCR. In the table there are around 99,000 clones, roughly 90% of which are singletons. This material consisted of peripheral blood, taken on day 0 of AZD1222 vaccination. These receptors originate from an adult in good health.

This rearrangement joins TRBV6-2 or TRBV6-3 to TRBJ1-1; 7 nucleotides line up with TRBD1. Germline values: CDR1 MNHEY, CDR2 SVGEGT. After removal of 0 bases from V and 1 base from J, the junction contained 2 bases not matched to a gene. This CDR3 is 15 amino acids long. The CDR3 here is CASSYSGQRNTEAFF. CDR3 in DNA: TGTGCCAGCAGTTACTCGGGACAGAGGAACACTGAAGCTTTCTTT.

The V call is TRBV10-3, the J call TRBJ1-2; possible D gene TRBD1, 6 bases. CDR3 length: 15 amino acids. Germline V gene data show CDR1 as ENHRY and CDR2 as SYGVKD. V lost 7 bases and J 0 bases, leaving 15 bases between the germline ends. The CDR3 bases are TGTGCCATCACCCCCTCGGGACAAGCTAACTATGGCTACACCTTC. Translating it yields CAITPSGQANYGYTF.

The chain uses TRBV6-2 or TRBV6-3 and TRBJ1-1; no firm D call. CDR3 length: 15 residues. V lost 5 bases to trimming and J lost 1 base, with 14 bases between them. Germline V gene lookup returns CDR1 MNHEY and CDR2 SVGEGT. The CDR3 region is CASSPSVVRNTEAFF. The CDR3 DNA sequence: TGTGCCAGCAGTCCCTCTGTAGTGAGGAACACTGAAGCTTTCTTT.

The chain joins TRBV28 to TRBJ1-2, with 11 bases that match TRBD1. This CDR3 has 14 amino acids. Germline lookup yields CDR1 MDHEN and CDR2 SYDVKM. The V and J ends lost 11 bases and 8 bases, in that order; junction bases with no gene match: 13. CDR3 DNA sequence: TGTGCCTTGGGACAGGGGGACAGATCTGCGGGCTACACCTTC. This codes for CALGQGDRSAGYTF.

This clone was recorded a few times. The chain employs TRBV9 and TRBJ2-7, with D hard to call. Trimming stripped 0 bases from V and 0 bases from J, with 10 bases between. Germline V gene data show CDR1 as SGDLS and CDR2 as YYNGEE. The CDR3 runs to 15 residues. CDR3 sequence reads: CASSVGGMNSYEQYF. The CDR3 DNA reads TGTGCCAGCAGCGTAGGCGGTATGAACTCCTACGAGCAGTACTTC.

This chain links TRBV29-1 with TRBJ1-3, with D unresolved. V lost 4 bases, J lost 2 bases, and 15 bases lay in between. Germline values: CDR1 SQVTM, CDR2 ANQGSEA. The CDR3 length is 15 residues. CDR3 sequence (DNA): TGCAGCGTTGCGGGAGAACACGGAGCTGGAAACACCATATATTTT. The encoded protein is CSVAGEHGAGNTIYF.

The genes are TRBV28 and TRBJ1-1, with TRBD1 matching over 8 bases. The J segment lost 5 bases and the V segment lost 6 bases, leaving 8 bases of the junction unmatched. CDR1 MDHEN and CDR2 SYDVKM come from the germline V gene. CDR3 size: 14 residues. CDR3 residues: CASRPPGGVTEAFF. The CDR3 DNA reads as TGTGCCAGCAGACCACCAGGGGGCGTAACTGAAGCTTTCTTT.

CDR3 nucleotide sequence: TGTGCCAGCAGTGGGGGGGGCAGTAGGAATTCACCCCTCCACTTT. Encoded protein: CASSGGGSRNSPLHF. This rearrangement joins TRBV2 to TRBJ1-6, with D perhaps matching TRBD1 (6 bases). CDR1 and CDR2 from the germline V gene are SNHLY and FYNNEI. This CDR3 spans 15 amino acids. Trimming removed 4 bases at V and 7 bases at J, with 14 bases between.

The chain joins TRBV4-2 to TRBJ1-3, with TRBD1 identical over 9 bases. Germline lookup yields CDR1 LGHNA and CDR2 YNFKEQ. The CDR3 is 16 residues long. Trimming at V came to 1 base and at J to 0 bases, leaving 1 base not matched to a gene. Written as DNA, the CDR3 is TGTGCCAGCAGCCAAGCGGGACAGGGCTCTGGAAACACCATATATTTT. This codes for CASSQAGQGSGNTIYF.

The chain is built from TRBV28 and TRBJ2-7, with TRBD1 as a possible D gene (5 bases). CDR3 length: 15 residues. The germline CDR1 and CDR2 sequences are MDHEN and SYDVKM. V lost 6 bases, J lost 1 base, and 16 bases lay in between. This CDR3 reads CASSTGAGISYEQYF. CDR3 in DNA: TGTGCCAGCAGCACTGGGGCAGGGATATCCTACGAGCAGTACTTC.

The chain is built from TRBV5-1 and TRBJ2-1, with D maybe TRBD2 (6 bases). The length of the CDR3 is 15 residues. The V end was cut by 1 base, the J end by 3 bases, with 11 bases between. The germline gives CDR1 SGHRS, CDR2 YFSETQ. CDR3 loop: CASSLIQTSYNEQFF. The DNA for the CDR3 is TGCGCCAGCAGCTTGATACAGACTAGCTACAATGAGCAGTTCTTC. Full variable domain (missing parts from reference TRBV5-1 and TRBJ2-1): KAGVTQTPRYLIKTRGQQVTLSCSPISGHRSVSWYQQTPGQGLQFLFEYFSETQRNKGNFPGRFSGRQFSNSRSEMNVSTLELGDSALYLCASSLIQTSYNEQFFGPGTRLTVL.

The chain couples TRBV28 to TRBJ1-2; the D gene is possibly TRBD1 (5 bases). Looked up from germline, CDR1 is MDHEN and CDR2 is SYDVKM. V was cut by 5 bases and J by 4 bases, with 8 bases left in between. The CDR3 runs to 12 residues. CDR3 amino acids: CASSGDRYGYTF. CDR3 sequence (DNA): TGTGCCAGCAGTGGGGACCGCTATGGCTACACCTTC.

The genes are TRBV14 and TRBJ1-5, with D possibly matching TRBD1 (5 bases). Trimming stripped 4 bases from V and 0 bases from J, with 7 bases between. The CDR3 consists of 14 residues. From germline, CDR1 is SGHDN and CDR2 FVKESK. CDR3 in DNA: TGTGCCAGCAGCCGGGGGGATAGCAATCAGCCCCAGCATTTT. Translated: CASSRGDSNQPQHF.

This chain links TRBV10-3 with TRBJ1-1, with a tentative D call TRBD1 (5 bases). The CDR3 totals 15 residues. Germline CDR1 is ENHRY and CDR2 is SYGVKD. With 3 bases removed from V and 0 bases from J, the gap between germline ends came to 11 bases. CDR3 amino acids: CAISDSGTVNTEAFF. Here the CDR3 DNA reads TGTGCCATCAGTGACTCCGGGACTGTGAACACTGAAGCTTTCTTT.

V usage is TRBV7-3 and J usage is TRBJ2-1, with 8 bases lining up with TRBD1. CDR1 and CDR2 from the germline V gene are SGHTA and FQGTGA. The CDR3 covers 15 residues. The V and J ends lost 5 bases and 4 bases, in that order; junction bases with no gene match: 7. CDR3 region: CASSIQGAQYNEQFF. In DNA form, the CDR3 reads TGTGCCAGCAGCATCCAGGGGGCCCAATACAATGAGCAGTTCTTC.

This CDR3 is CASSQGAGGSYRELFF. The CDR3 nucleotides read TGCGCCAGCAGCCAAGGGGCAGGGGGCAGCTACAGGGAGCTGTTTTTT. The chain couples TRBV4-3 to TRBJ2-2; 8 positions agree with TRBD1. The CDR3 has 16 residues. Germline CDR1 is LGHNA and CDR2 is YSLEER. V gave up 1 base and J gave up 9 bases; unmatched junction bases: 10.

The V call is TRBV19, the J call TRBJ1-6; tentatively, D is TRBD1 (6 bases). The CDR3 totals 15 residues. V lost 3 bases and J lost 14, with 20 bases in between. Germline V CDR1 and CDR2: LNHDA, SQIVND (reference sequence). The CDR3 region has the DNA TGTGCCAGTAGTATGGGGGGCATACAACCTCCATCCCTCCACTTT. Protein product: CASSMGGIQPPSLHF.

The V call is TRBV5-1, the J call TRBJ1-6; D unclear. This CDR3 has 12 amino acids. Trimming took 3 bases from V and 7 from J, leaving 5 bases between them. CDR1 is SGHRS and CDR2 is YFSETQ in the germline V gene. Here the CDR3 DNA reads TGCGCCAGCAGCTCGACAAATTCACCCCTCCACTTT. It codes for CASSSTNSPLHF.